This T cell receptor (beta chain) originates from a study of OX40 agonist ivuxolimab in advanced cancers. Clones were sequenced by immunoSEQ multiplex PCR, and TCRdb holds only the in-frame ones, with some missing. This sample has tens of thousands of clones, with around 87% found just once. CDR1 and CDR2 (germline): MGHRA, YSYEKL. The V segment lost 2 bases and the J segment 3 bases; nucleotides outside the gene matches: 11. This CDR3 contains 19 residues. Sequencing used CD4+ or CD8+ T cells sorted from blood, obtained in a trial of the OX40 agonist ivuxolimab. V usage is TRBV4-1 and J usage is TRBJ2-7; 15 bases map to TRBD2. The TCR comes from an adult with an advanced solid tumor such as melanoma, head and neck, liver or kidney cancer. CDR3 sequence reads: CASSQLGLAGGPTYYEQYF. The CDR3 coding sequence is TGCGCCAGCAGCCAATTAGGACTAGCGGGAGGGCCGACTTACTACGAGCAGTACTTC.